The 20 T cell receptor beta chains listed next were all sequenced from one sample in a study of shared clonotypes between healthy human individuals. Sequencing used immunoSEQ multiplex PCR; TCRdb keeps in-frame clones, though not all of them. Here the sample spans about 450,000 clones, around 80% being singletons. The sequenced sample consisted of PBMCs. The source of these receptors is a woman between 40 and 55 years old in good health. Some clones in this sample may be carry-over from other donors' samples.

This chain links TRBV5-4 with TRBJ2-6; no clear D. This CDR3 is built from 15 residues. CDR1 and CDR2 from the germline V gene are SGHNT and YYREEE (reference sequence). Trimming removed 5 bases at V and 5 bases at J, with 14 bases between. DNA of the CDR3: TGTGCCAGCAGTCCGAGACCGTCCAGGGCCAACGTCCTGACTTTC. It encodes CASSPRPSRANVLTF.

The CDR3 nucleotides are TGTGCCAGCAGCAGGCGGGAGTGGGCTACGCAGTATTTT. Encoded protein: CASSRREWATQYF. The chain has TRBV5-8 and TRBJ2-3; 7 bases match TRBD2. V was clipped by 4 bases and J by 8 bases; unmatched bases: 7. The CDR3 length is 13 residues. Per the germline V gene, CDR1 is SGHTS and CDR2 is YDEGEE.

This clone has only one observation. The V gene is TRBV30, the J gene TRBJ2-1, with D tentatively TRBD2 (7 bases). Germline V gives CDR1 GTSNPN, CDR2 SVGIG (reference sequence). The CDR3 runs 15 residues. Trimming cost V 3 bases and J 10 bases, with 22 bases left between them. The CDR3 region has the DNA TGTGCCTGGAGGACAGGACTAGTCGGGGATGGAGAGCAGTTCTTC. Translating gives CAWRTGLVGDGEQFF.

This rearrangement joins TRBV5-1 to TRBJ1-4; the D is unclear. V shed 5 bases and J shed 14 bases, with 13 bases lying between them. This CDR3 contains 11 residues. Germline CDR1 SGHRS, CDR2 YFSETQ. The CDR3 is CASRNDRGLFF. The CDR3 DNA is TGCGCCAGCAGAAACGATAGAGGGCTGTTTTTT.

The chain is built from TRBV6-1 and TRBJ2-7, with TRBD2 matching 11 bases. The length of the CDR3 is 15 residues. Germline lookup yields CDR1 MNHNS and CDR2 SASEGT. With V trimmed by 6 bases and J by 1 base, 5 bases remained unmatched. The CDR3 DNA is TGTGCCAGCAGCCAGGGGACTAGCGGTTCCTACGAGCAGTACTTC. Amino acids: CASSQGTSGSYEQYF.

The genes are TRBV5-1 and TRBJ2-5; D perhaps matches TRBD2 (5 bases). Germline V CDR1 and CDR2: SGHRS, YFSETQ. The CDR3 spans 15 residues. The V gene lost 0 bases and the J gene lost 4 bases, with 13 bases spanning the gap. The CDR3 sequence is CASSLVDAGLETQYF. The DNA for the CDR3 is TGCGCCAGCAGCTTGGTCGACGCGGGTCTAGAGACCCAGTACTTC. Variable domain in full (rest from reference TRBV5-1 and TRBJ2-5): KAGVTQTPRYLIKTRGQQVTLSCSPISGHRSVSWYQQTPGQGLQFLFEYFSETQRNKGNFPGRFSGRQFSNSRSEMNVSTLELGDSALYLCASSLVDAGLETQYFGPGTRLLVL.

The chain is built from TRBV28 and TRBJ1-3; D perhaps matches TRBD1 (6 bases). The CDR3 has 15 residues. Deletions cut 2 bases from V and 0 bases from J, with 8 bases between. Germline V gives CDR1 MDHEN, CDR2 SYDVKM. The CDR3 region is CASSLRGNSGNTIYF. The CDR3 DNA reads TGTGCCAGCAGTTTAAGGGGGAACTCTGGAAACACCATATATTTT.

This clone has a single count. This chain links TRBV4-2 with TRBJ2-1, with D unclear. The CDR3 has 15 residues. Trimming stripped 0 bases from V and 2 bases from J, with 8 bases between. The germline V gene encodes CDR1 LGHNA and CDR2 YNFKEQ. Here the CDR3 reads CASSQDRSPYNEQFF. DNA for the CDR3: TGTGCCAGCAGCCAAGATAGGAGTCCCTACAATGAGCAGTTCTTC.

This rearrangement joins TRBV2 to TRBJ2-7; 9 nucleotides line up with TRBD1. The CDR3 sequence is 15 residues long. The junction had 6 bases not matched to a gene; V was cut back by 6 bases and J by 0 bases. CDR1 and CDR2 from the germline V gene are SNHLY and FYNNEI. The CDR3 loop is CASRLTGGSSYEQYF. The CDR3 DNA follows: TGTGCCAGCAGGTTGACAGGGGGAAGCTCCTACGAGCAGTACTTC.

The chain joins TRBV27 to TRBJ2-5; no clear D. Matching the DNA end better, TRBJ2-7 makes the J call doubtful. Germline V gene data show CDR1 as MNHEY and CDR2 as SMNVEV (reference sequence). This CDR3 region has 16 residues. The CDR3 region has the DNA TGTGCCAGCAGTTTATCCTTGGCTAGGAGCTCCTACGAGCAGTACTTC. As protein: CASSLSLARSSYEQYF.

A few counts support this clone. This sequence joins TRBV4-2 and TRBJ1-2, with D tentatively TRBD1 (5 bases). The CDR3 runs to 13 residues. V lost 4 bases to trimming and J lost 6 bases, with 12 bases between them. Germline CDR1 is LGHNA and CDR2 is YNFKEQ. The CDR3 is CASSRHGGDGYTF. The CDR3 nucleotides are TGTGCCAGCAGCCGTCACGGGGGGGATGGCTACACCTTC.

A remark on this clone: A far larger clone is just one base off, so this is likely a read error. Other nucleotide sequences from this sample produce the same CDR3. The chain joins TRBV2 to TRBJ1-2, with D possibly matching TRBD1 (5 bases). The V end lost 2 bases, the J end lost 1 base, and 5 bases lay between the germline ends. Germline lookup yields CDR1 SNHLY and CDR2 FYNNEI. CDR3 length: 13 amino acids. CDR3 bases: TGTGCCAGCAGTGAACAGGGTAACTATGGCTACACCTTC. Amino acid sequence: CASSEQGNYGYTF.

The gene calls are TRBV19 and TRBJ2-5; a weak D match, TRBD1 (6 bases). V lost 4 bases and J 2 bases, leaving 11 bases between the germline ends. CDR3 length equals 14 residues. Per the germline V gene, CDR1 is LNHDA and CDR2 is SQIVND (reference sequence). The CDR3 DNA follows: TGTGCCAGTAGTAACCCCGGACAGCAAGAGACCCAGTACTTC. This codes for CASSNPGQQETQYF.

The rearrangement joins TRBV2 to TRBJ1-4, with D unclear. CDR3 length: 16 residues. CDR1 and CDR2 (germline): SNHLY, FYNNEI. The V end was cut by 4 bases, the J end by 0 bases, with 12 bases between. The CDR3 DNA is TGTGCCAGCAGTGTTGGGGTCACCCCAACTAATGAAAAACTGTTTTTT. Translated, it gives CASSVGVTPTNEKLFF.

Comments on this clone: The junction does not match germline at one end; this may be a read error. The chain's CDR3 is CASGAGLNAGELFF. The CDR3 DNA sequence: TGTGCCAGCGGAGCGGGTTTGAACGCCGGGGAGCTGTTTTTT. The chain employs TRBV6-5 and TRBJ2-2, with D possibly being TRBD2 (6 bases). Germline V gives CDR1 MNHEY, CDR2 SVGAGI. This CDR3 has 14 residues.

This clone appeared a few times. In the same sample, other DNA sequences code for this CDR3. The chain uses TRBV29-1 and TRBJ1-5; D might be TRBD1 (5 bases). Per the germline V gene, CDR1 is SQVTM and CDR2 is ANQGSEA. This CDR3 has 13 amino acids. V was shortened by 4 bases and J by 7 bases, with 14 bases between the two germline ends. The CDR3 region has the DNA TGCAGCGTTGTCCAGGGTTCGAACCAGCCCCAGCATTTT. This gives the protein CSVVQGSNQPQHF.

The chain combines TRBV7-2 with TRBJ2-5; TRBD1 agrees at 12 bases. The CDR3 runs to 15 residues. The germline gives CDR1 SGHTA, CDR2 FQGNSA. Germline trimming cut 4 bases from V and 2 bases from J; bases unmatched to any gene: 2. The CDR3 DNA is TGTGCCAGCAGCTCGGGACAGGGGGCGCAAGAGACCCAGTACTTC. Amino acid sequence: CASSSGQGAQETQYF.

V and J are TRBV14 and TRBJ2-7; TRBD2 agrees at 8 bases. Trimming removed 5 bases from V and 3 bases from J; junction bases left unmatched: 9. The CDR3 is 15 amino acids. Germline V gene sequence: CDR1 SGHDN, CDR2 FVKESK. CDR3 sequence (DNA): TGTGCCAGCAGCGAGGGACTAGTCCCTCTCTACGAGCAGTACTTC. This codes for CASSEGLVPLYEQYF.

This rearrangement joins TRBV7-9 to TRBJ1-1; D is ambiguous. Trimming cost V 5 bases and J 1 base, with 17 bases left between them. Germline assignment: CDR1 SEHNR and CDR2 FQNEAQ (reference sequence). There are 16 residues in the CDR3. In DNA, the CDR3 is TGTGCCAGCAGCCCCGTATCGCTGTTAACGAACACTGAAGCTTTCTTT. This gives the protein CASSPVSLLTNTEAFF.

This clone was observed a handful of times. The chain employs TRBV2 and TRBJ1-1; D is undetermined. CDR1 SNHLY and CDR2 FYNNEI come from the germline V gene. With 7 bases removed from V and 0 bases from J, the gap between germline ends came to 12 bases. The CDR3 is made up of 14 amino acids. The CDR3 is CASTRTFMNTEAFF. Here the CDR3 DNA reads TGTGCCAGCACCCGTACGTTCATGAACACTGAAGCTTTCTTT.